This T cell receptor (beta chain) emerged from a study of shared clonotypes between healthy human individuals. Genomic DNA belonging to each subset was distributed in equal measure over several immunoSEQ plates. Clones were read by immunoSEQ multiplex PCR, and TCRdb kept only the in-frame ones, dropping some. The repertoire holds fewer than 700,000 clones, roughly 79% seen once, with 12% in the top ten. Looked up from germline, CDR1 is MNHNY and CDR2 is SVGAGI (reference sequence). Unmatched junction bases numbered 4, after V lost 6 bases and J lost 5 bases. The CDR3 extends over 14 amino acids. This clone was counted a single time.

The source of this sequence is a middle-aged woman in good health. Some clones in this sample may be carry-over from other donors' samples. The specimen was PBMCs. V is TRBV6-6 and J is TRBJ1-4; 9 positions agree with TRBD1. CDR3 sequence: CASRPGQGNEKLFF. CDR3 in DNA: TGTGCCAGCAGACCCGGACAGGGGAATGAAAAACTGTTTTTT.